The 13 T cell receptor beta chains below were found in one sample sequenced in a study of blood T cell repertoires in COVID-19. Clones were read by immunoSEQ multiplex PCR, and TCRdb kept only the in-frame ones, dropping some. The table has approximately 440,000 clones, about 91% seen once; the top ten hold around 12%. The sample taken for sequencing was peripheral blood. Every receptor here comes from a woman between 45 and 60 years old with COVID-19, enrolled during active disease.

The chain joins TRBV4-1 to TRBJ1-2, with TRBD1 matching over 8 bases. The CDR3 is made up of 15 amino acids. V lost 4 bases to trimming and J lost 3 bases; unmatched junction nucleotides: 7. The germline V gene has CDR1 MGHRA and CDR2 YSYEKL. The CDR3 bases are TGCGCCAGCAGCCCAACCACAGGGGGTTACTATGGCTACACCTTC. Protein product: CASSPTTGGYYGYTF.

The chain joins TRBV12-5 to TRBJ1-1; 7 nucleotides line up with TRBD1. The CDR3 length is 14 residues. V dropped 2 bases and J dropped 6; count of bases not matched to a gene: 6. Germline V gene sequence: CDR1 LGHNT, CDR2 FRNRAP. The CDR3 spells CASGLPTGESEAFF. The CDR3 DNA is TGTGCTAGTGGTTTGCCCACAGGGGAATCTGAAGCTTTCTTT.

The V call is TRBV27, the J call TRBJ1-1; 7 positions match TRBD1. The CDR3 is made up of 12 amino acids. After removal of 4 bases from V and 7 bases from J, the junction contained 3 bases not matched to a gene. Germline V lookup: CDR1 MNHEY, CDR2 SMNVEV (reference sequence). CDR3 bases: TGTGCCAGCAGTTCATGGACAGGTGAAGCTTTCTTT. As protein: CASSSWTGEAFF.

J is TRBJ1-2 and V is TRBV19; 10 bases line up with TRBD1. CDR1 and CDR2 (germline): LNHDA, SQIVND (reference sequence). This CDR3 has 15 residues. Trimming removed 6 bases from V and 8 bases from J; junction bases left unmatched: 12. DNA of the CDR3: TGTGCCAGTAGCCTACAAGTGGGGACAGGGGACGGCTACACCTTC. This sequence encodes CASSLQVGTGDGYTF.

The chain recombines TRBV28 with TRBJ2-7; 7 bases match TRBD1. CDR3 length: 17 amino acids. J lost 1 base, V lost 5 bases, and 14 bases had no gene match. CDR1 and CDR2 from the germline V gene are MDHEN and SYDVKM. The CDR3 DNA is TGTGCCAGCAGTCCTACACAGGGGATCAAACTTTCCTACGAGCAGTACTTC. As protein: CASSPTQGIKLSYEQYF.

This clone was recorded only once. The J gene is TRBJ2-1, the V gene TRBV6-4; D might be TRBD2 (5 bases). The CDR3 runs 14 residues. Trimming left V 2 bases short and J 8 bases short, with 13 bases between. Germline CDR1 reads MRHNA; CDR2 reads SNTAGT. CDR3 sequence reads: CASSDIGFGDEQFF. Here the CDR3 DNA reads TGTGCCAGCAGTGACATTGGCTTCGGGGATGAGCAGTTCTTC.

This chain uses TRBV28 with TRBJ2-3; the D is unclear. CDR1 MDHEN and CDR2 SYDVKM come from the germline V gene. Trimming shortened V by 6 bases and J by 0 bases, and 13 bases separated the two germline ends. This CDR3 region has 15 residues. DNA of the CDR3: TGTGCCAGCAGCCTGGAGACTCGTAGCACAGATACGCAGTATTTT. Amino acid sequence: CASSLETRSTDTQYF.

The chain joins TRBV6-5 to TRBJ2-2, with D unclear. Germline CDR1 is MNHEY and CDR2 is SVGAGI. This CDR3 is 14 amino acids long. V was shortened by 6 bases and J by 0 bases, with 8 bases between the two germline ends. CDR3 in DNA: TGTGCCAGCAGCCGCAGTACGAACACCGGGGAGCTGTTTTTT. This encodes CASSRSTNTGELFF.

CDR3 residues: CSAFSGDTEAFF. The CDR3 region has the DNA TGCAGCGCCTTTTCGGGAGACACTGAAGCTTTCTTT. The chain uses TRBV29-1 and TRBJ1-1; no clear D. The germline V gene encodes CDR1 SQVTM and CDR2 ANQGSEA. V was pared by 7 bases and J by 3 bases, with 12 bases between. This CDR3 has 12 residues.

The chain joins TRBV6-1 to TRBJ1-2; D may be TRBD1 (6 bases). Germline CDR1 is MNHNS and CDR2 is SASEGT. Trimming removed 3 bases from V and 5 bases from J, with 22 bases in between. The CDR3 has 17 amino acids. CDR3 nucleotide sequence: TGTGCCAGCAGTGATGCCGGGGACGTGGTAGGGGGATATGGCTACACCTTC. Its protein product is CASSDAGDVVGGYGYTF.

This clone was counted once. This chain connects TRBV9 to TRBJ2-3, with a weak D call TRBD2 (5 bases). Trimming left V 0 bases short and J 5 bases short, with 16 bases between. Germline-derived CDR1 and CDR2 are SGDLS and YYNGEE. The CDR3 is 16 residues long. The CDR3 reads CASSVDVGGPGDTQYF. CDR3 nucleotides: TGTGCCAGCAGCGTAGACGTCGGAGGCCCGGGAGATACGCAGTATTTT. Looking up the rest from reference TRBV9 and TRBJ2-3 gives the full variable domain: DSGVTQTPKHLITATGQRVTLRCSPRSGDLSVYWYQQSLDQGLQFLIQYYNGEERAKGNILERFSAQQFPDLHSELNLSSLELGDSALYFCASSVDVGGPGDTQYFGPGTRLTVL.

J is TRBJ2-7 and V is TRBV20-1; the D is unclear. The V end lost 3 bases, the J end lost 6 bases, and 15 bases lay between the germline ends. CDR3 length: 13 residues. The germline gives CDR1 DFQATT, CDR2 SNEGSKA (reference sequence). The DNA for the CDR3 is TGCAGTGCTAGTGGACGTACGGGTCTCGAGCAGTACTTC. It codes for CSASGRTGLEQYF.

CDR3 bases: TGCGCCAGCAGCTTGGCGGCAGCGACTAATGAAAAACTGTTTTTT. Its protein is CASSLAAATNEKLFF. The chain joins TRBV5-1 to TRBJ1-4; no clear D gene. CDR1 and CDR2 from the germline V gene are SGHRS and YFSETQ. This CDR3 contains 15 residues. V gave up 0 bases and J gave up 2 bases, with 8 bases separating them. The whole variable domain, filled in from reference TRBV5-1 and TRBJ1-4, reads KAGVTQTPRYLIKTRGQQVTLSCSPISGHRSVSWYQQTPGQGLQFLFEYFSETQRNKGNFPGRFSGRQFSNSRSEMNVSTLELGDSALYLCASSLAAATNEKLFFGSGTQLSVL.